The text below deals with one T cell receptor (beta chain). No antigen is known for it. A much larger clone sits a single nucleotide away, making a read error possible. The donors were healthy, HIV-negative adults with no recently reported acute infections or vaccinations. Every donor was a Caucasian adult residing in Nashville, Tennessee, USA. Magnetic negative selection was used to enrich CD4+ T cells, after which naive cells were positively selected on CD45RA and the negative fraction became the memory subset. After blood collection by leukapheresis, PBMCs were isolated using Ficoll-Histopaque density gradient centrifugation and then cryopreserved in the vapor phase of liquid nitrogen. Purity and quantity of every magnetically sorted T cell population were checked by analytical flow cytometry. Genomic DNA was isolated from each sorted fraction and quantified by UV absorbance on a Nanodrop 2000c.

The CDR3 covers 13 residues, taking in both the cysteine and the phenylalanine. Of the read, only the CDR3 DNA is kept; its 39 bases are in frame from base 1. V is cut back by 5 bases and J by 1 base, with 0 bases in the junction unmatched. CDR1 and CDR2 (SEHNR, FQNEAQ) derive from the germline V gene (reference sequence). This specimen belongs to a study of shared clonotypes between healthy human individuals (dated by TCRdb to about 2020). About the full investigation: A couple of women and a few men aged 18 to 49 years were included in the cohort. For each donor, CD4 naive and CD4 memory were each run on three plates, CD8 naive on two plates, and CD8 memory on one plate. To estimate repertoire size and how much clonotype sharing occurs between individuals, the study deeply sequenced the blood TCR repertoires of about 5 healthy adults. Libraries were prepared and TCR repertoires were sequenced by different laboratories using diverse techniques, in order to increase sequencing depth and limit assay-specific biases. Leukapheresis yielded between about 0.85 and 10 billion PBMCs per donor.

Using the deep immunoSEQ assay, TCR CDR3 regions were amplified from genomic DNA by multiplex PCR. Extracted genomic DNA from each cell subset was distributed evenly across all wells of several immunoSEQ 96-well plates, and each plate was treated as a replicate. For sorted subsets, each replicate PCR was loaded with around 200 ng genomic DNA, equivalent to approximately 27,000 T cell genomes. The purified libraries were quantified using a Qubit 3.0 fluorometer, sized with a Bioanalyzer 2100, and then quantified again using the KAPA Library Quantification kit. A separate single-read 150-cycle Illumina NextSeq 550 flow cell was used to sequence each immunoSEQ 96-well plate. Per the original workflow: Because the immunoSEQ output held only junctional sequences and lacked quality scores, the filtering could not match the filtering applied to full-length reads. Sequences were annotated with PyIR, a Python wrapper for IgBLAST v1.9, using IMGT germline references to assign V/J genes and CDR3. Reads were filtered out if the reads had weak V/J assignments (E-value above 1e-6), no CDR3, stop codons, out-of-frame junctions, or ambiguous translated residues. V3J clonotypes were defined as sequences sharing an identical inferred V gene, J gene, and CDR3 amino acid sequence. Percentage overlap between repertoires was calculated by dividing the number of shared unique clonotypes by the size of the smaller repertoire. Three approaches were used to assess repertoire richness: RTK rarefaction, the Chao1 estimator, and Recon v2.1 estimates of unobserved clonotypes. Generation probabilities for all TCRbeta clonotypes obtained by the gDNA method from a handful of donors were computed using OLGA. TCRdb's version of the immuneACCESS table is confined to in-frame rearrangements and falls short of the full clone set. An unresolved V gene accounts for under half of the shortfall where checked; the remainder is of unknown origin. V and J calls and clone size are those listed in that table; D and trimming were worked out from the DNA. The sample table shows fewer than 850,000 clones, and roughly 70% are seen once. The ten most abundant clones make up less than 2% of the sample.

The investigation overall reported the following: Even with the large sequencing depth, rarefaction of the sorted-subset datasets indicated that sequencing was incomplete. Because the study included only a small number of donors, the genetic and exposure-history diversity represented was limited. Estimated clonotype richness was generally larger for naive than for memory subsets. When a few donors were compared, the shared fraction of clonotypes was around 5% for naive CD4, over 3% for naive CD8, 2.3% for memory CD4, and around 0.37% for memory CD8. Higher generation probabilities were observed for clonotypes shared by all four sorted-subset donors than for non-shared clonotypes. Based on pairwise subsampling, the degree of clonotype sharing among donors was expected to be affected by sequencing depth. Sampling was restricted to blood, and TCR repertoires in tissue are likely to differ from TCR repertoires in blood.

The origin of this receptor is a woman in her 30s in good health. Here the chain combines TRBV7-9 and TRBJ1-1; TRBD1 agrees with 8 junctional bases. The sequencing input was memory CD4+ T cells sorted from blood. The cell subset or site label here, explained by the study, means: CD45RA-negative fraction. The sequenced DNA is TGTGCCAGCAGCGGACAGGGGAACACTGAAGCTTTCTTT. Translated, it reads CASSGQGNTEAFF. The variable domain in full, with residues beyond the CDR3 obtained from the reference TRBV7-9 and TRBJ1-1 genes, is DTGVSQNPRHKITKRGQNVTFRCDPISEHNRLYWYRQTLGQGPEFLTYFQNEAQLEKSRLLSDRFSAERPKGSFSTLEIQRTEQGDSAMYLCASSGQGNTEAFFGQGTRLTVV.